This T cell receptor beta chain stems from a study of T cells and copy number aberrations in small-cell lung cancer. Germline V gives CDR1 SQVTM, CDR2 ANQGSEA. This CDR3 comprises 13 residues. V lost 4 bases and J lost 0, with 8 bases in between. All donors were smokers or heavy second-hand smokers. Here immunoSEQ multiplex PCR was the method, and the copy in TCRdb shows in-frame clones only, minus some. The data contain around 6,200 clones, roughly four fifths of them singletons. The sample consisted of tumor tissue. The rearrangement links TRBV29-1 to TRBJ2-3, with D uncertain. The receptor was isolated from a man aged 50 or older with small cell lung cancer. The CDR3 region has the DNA TGCAGCGTTGCCGTAGCTAGCACAGATACGCAGTATTTT. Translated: CSVAVASTDTQYF.